This TCR beta chain was sequenced during a study of T cell responses to AZD1222 COVID-19 vaccine. Overall study results and limits: The donors showed a predominance of white British ancestry and of females, with possible underestimation of clonal diversity.

This clone was observed a few times. Its antigen is unidentified. Clones were read by immunoSEQ multiplex PCR, and TCRdb kept only the in-frame ones, dropping some. The sample holds 150,000 to 250,000 clones, 80% to 95% seen once. This receptor was identified in an adult who received the AZD1222 COVID-19 vaccine. Material: peripheral blood, obtained 28 days after the second AZD1222 dose.

The CDR3 is CASTAGRTYEQYF. CDR3 nucleotides: TGTGCCAGCACCGCGGGACGGACCTACGAGCAGTACTTC. The chain recombines TRBV6-6 with TRBJ2-7; perhaps TRBD2 as D (6 bases). Germline V CDR1 and CDR2: MNHNY, SVGAGI (reference sequence). Trimming stripped 7 bases from V and 2 bases from J, with 12 bases between. This CDR3 has 13 amino acids.